These 14 T cell receptor beta chains were all obtained from the same sample, sequenced in a study of T cell repertoires in cytomegalovirus infection. In TCRdb, the reads were re-called with MiXCR into one record per CDR3 protein. The data hold fewer than 650,000 distinct CDR3 sequences, with about 40% observed a single time. No antigen has been assigned to these receptors. The specimen was cultured PBMCs, collected from culture after CMV antigen stimulation. The receptors stem from a human donor in good health (CMV status not recorded). Some clones in this sample may be carry-over from other donors' samples.

In its sample, this clonotype was seen a few times. This rearrangement joins TRBV19 to TRBJ2-3; 8 bases line up with TRBD2. CDR3 length equals 17 residues. The V gene end was trimmed by 4 bases and the J gene end by 0 bases; junction bases not matched to a gene: 9. The germline gives CDR1 LNHDA, CDR2 SQIVND (reference sequence). The CDR3 nucleotides are TGTGCCAGTAGTACCGGGGGGGCCGGGGAGAGCACAGATACGCAGTATTTT. As protein: CASSTGGAGESTDTQYF.

This clonotype was detected a few times. This chain links TRBV4-3 with TRBJ1-5; 7 positions match TRBD1. The CDR3 runs 15 residues. Germline values: CDR1 LGHNA, CDR2 YSLEER. V lost 0 bases to trimming and J lost 9 bases; unmatched junction nucleotides: 8. DNA for the CDR3: TGCGCCAGCAGCCAAGATCGAAGGGGGCTTAGGCCCCAGCATTTT. As protein: CASSQDRRGLRPQHF.

This clonotype was detected only a few times. V usage is TRBV12-3 or TRBV12-4 and J usage is TRBJ1-4; 8 nucleotides line up with TRBD1. Trimming removed 7 bases from V and 7 bases from J; junction bases left unmatched: 5. CDR3 length equals 13 residues. CDR3 in amino acids: CASTDRGSEKLFF. The CDR3 coding sequence is TGTGCCAGCACAGACAGGGGTAGTGAAAAACTGTTTTTT.

The sample holds a few counts of this clonotype. This chain links TRBV23-1 with TRBJ2-2; TRBD2 matches at 9 bases. TRBV23-1 qualifies as an ORF whose function is uncertain. This CDR3 has 14 residues. Germline trimming cut 8 bases from V and 3 bases from J; bases unmatched to any gene: 4. The CDR3 nucleotides read TGCGCCAGCCCTGCGGGAGGGGACACCGGGGAGCTGTTTTTT. Protein: CASPAGGDTGELFF.

CDR3 sequence: CASSLGARGQYF. The CDR3 DNA reads as TGTGCCAGCAGCTTGGGGGCAAGAGGCCAGTACTTC. V usage is TRBV7-2 and J usage is TRBJ2-5; D possibly corresponds to TRBD1 (6 bases). CDR3 length equals 12 residues. The V gene's germline CDR1 is SGHTA and CDR2 FQGNSA. V shed 3 bases and J shed 10 bases, with 12 bases lying between them.

This clonotype was seen a handful of times. The V and J genes are TRBV12-3 or TRBV12-4 and TRBJ2-7; 8 bases match TRBD1. The ends lost 8 bases at V and 0 bases at J; junction bases unmatched: 12. This CDR3 region has 16 residues. In DNA form, the CDR3 reads TGTGCCAGCGGAGTTTTGCCGGGACAGGACTCCTACGAGCAGTACTTC. It translates to CASGVLPGQDSYEQYF.

Here the CDR3 reads CASSKGTGQGQYQETQYF. CDR3 nucleotides: TGTGCCAGCAGCAAGGGAACAGGGCAGGGCCAGTACCAAGAGACCCAGTACTTC. This sequence joins TRBV7-9 and TRBJ2-5; D possibly corresponds to TRBD1 (6 bases). Trimming cost V 5 bases and J 0 bases, with 22 bases left between them. This CDR3 has 18 amino acids. From germline, CDR1 is SEHNR and CDR2 FQNEAQ (reference sequence).

This clonotype turned up a few times. The chain employs TRBV7-2 and TRBJ2-3; D gene uncertain. Trimming removed 5 bases from V and 0 bases from J, with 3 bases in between. The CDR3 totals 12 residues. Germline-derived CDR1 and CDR2 are SGHTA and FQGNSA. In nucleotides, the CDR3 is TGTGCCAGCAGCAAAAGCACAGATACGCAGTATTTT. This sequence encodes CASSKSTDTQYF. Complete variable domain (other parts from reference TRBV7-2 and TRBJ2-3): GAGVSQSPSNKVTEKGKDVELRCDPISGHTALYWYRQSLGQGLEFLIYFQGNSAPDKSGLPSDRFSAERTGGSVSTLTIQRTQQEDSAVYLCASSKSTDTQYFGPGTRLTVL.

The chain couples TRBV29-1 to TRBJ2-1; D is unresolved. V lost 1 base and J 6 bases, leaving 7 bases between the germline ends. CDR3 length: 12 amino acids. Germline-derived CDR1 and CDR2 are SQVTM and ANQGSEA. The CDR3 coding sequence is TGCAGCGTTGAAGTCTACGCCAATGAGCAGTTCTTC. Translated: CSVEVYANEQFF.

This clonotype has a handful of counts. This chain uses TRBV12-3 or TRBV12-4 with TRBJ2-1; 9 bases fit TRBD2. The CDR3 covers 17 residues. V lost 4 bases to trimming and J lost 0 bases; unmatched junction nucleotides: 7. This CDR3 is CASSWLAGYRSYNEQFF. The CDR3 DNA is TGTGCCAGCAGTTGGCTAGCGGGATATCGCTCCTACAATGAGCAGTTCTTC.

V and J are TRBV12-3 or TRBV12-4 and TRBJ2-7; D might be TRBD2 (5 bases). Trimming removed 5 bases at V and 5 bases at J, with 16 bases between. The CDR3 is made up of 14 amino acids. CDR3 in amino acids: CASSGTSKSDEQYF. CDR3 in DNA: TGTGCCAGCAGTGGAACTAGTAAGTCTGACGAGCAGTACTTC.

This clonotype was detected only a few times. The chain combines TRBV12-3 or TRBV12-4 with TRBJ1-3; D is uncertain. The length of the CDR3 is 15 residues. The V end was cut by 6 bases, the J end by 4 bases, with 16 bases between. Here the CDR3 reads CASRMDGLRGNTIYF. CDR3 bases: TGTGCCAGCAGGATGGATGGCCTGCGGGGAAACACCATATATTTT.

V is TRBV7-9 and J is TRBJ2-3, with 8 bases fitting TRBD2. After removal of 7 bases from V and 4 bases from J, the junction contained 13 bases not matched to a gene. The germline V gene encodes CDR1 SEHNR and CDR2 FQNEAQ (reference sequence). This CDR3 is 16 amino acids long. CDR3 sequence reads: CASTPRLAGVSDTQYF. The CDR3 DNA reads TGTGCCAGCACCCCTAGGCTAGCGGGTGTATCAGATACGCAGTATTTT.

This chain joins TRBV7-8 and TRBJ1-1, with no clear D. The V gene lost 1 base and the J gene lost 3 bases, with 12 bases spanning the gap. The germline V gene encodes CDR1 SGHVS and CDR2 FQNEAQ. This CDR3 spans 15 amino acids. CDR3 sequence: CASSLVRGRDTEAFF. The CDR3 nucleotides read TGTGCCAGCAGCTTAGTCCGGGGAAGGGACACTGAAGCTTTCTTT.